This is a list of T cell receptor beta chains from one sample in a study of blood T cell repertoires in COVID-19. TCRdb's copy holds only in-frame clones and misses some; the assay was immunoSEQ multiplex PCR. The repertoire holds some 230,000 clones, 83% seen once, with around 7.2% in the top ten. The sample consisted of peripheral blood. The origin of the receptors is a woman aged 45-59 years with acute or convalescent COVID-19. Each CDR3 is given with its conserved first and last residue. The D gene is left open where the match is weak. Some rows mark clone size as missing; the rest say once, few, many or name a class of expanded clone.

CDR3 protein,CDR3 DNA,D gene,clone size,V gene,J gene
CAWRRQGVGTQYF,TGTGCCTGGAGACGGCAGGGGGTAGGGACCCAGTACTTC,TRBD1,NA,TRBV30,TRBJ2-5
CASSEQSSYNEQFF,TGTGCCAGCAGTGAACAGAGCTCCTACAATGAGCAGTTCTTC,NA,NA,TRBV6-4,TRBJ2-1
CASSRVGGANIQYF,TGTGCCAGCAGCCGGGTGGGGGGGGCAAACATTCAGTACTTC,NA,NA,TRBV7-2,TRBJ2-4
CAWSADGGGNTEAFF,TGTGCCTGGAGTGCCGATGGGGGGGGAAACACTGAAGCTTTCTTT,NA,NA,TRBV30,TRBJ1-1
CASSLAGGYNEQFF,TGTGCCAGCTCTCTAGCGGGGGGGTACAATGAGCAGTTCTTC,TRBD2,few,TRBV28,TRBJ2-1
CASSPAGFGDNYGYTF,TGTGCCAGCAGCCCCGCGGGTTTCGGGGATAACTATGGCTACACCTTC,NA,NA,TRBV28,TRBJ1-2
CASSLGQGANQPQHF,TGCGCCAGCAGCTTGGGACAGGGAGCGAATCAGCCCCAGCATTTT,TRBD1,many,TRBV5-1,TRBJ1-5
CASSYRGSQPQHF,TGTGCCAGCAGTTACAGGGGAAGTCAGCCCCAGCATTTT,TRBD1,NA,TRBV2,TRBJ1-5
CASSSGERNTDTQYF,TGTGCCAGCAGCTCAGGGGAGAGGAACACAGATACGCAGTATTTT,NA,NA,TRBV11-2,TRBJ2-3
CASSPGTRSYQETQYF,TGTGCCAGCAGCCCGGGGACTAGGTCGTACCAAGAGACCCAGTACTTC,TRBD2,NA,TRBV9,TRBJ2-5
CASISGTGVHEQYF,TGTGCCAGCATATCCGGGACAGGGGTCCACGAGCAGTACTTC,TRBD1,NA,TRBV28,TRBJ2-7
CATSRDRNSPLHF,TGTGCCACCAGCCGTGACAGGAATTCACCCCTCCACTTT,NA,NA,TRBV15,TRBJ1-6
CASSHEIFAF,TGCGCCAGCAGCCATGAGATTTTCGCCTTC,NA,once,TRBV4-1,TRBJ1-2
CSVTQGDQETQYF,TGCAGCGTCACACAGGGGGACCAAGAGACCCAGTACTTC,TRBD1,NA,TRBV29-1,TRBJ2-5
CASSLTIGEGKDTGELFF,TGTGCCAGCAGCTTGACTATCGGGGAGGGGAAGGACACCGGGGAGCTGTTTTTT,TRBD2,NA,TRBV5-6,TRBJ2-2
CASSLGHGSNSPLHF,TGTGCCAGCAGTTTGGGACACGGGTCCAATTCACCCCTCCACTTT,NA,NA,TRBV27,TRBJ1-6
CASTGQGGNIQYF,TGCGCCAGCACCGGACAGGGGGGAAACATTCAGTACTTC,TRBD1,NA,TRBV5-1,TRBJ2-4
CASSFLGTENSPLHF,TGTGCCAGCAGCTTCCTTGGGACAGAGAATTCACCCCTCCACTTT,TRBD1,NA,TRBV11-2,TRBJ1-6
CASSLGQDPGNTIYF,TGTGCCAGCAGCCTTGGACAAGACCCTGGAAACACCATATATTTT,NA,NA,TRBV6-5,TRBJ1-3
CASSEAPSGRGADTQYF,TGTGCCAGCAGTGAAGCCCCTAGCGGGAGAGGGGCAGATACGCAGTATTTT,TRBD2,NA,TRBV2,TRBJ2-3
CASSQLAGEVKTQYF,TGTGCCAGCAGCCAATTAGCGGGAGAAGTGAAGACCCAGTACTTC,TRBD2,NA,TRBV28,TRBJ2-5
CASSQEGLGHQPQHF,TGTGCCAGCAGCCAAGAAGGACTAGGCCATCAGCCCCAGCATTTT,NA,NA,TRBV4-2,TRBJ1-5
CSVNGADEAFF,TGCAGCGTGAACGGCGCGGATGAAGCTTTCTTT,NA,NA,TRBV29-1,TRBJ1-1
CASSQERQNTEAFF,TGCGCCAGCAGCCAAGAGCGACAGAACACTGAAGCTTTCTTT,NA,NA,TRBV4-1,TRBJ1-1
CASSLNPSPYEQYF,TGTGCCAGCAGCTTGAACCCTAGCCCCTACGAGCAGTACTTC,NA,NA,TRBV5-4,TRBJ2-7
CASRGTAGGYQPQHF,TGTGCCAGCAGGGGAACGGCAGGGGGCTATCAGCCCCAGCATTTT,TRBD1,NA,TRBV28,TRBJ1-5
CASSSDSGANVLTF,TGTGCCAGCAGCTCGGACAGTGGGGCCAACGTCCTGACTTTC,NA,NA,TRBV3-1/TRBV3-2,TRBJ2-6
CASSAAGGAGGYTF,TGTGCCAGCAGCGCCGCCGGGGGAGCGGGAGGCTACACCTTC,NA,once,TRBV7-9,TRBJ1-2
CASSYSWAGKVAGYTF,TGTGCCAGCAGTTACTCGTGGGCGGGTAAGGTGGCCGGCTACACCTTC,NA,many,TRBV6-5,TRBJ1-2
CAIAVAGERETQYF,TGTGCCATCGCTGTAGCGGGGGAACGAGAGACCCAGTACTTC,TRBD2,NA,TRBV10-3,TRBJ2-5
CASSSQRGAYNEQFF,TGTGCCAGCAGTTCCCAACGGGGTGCCTACAATGAGCAGTTCTTC,NA,NA,TRBV6-2/TRBV6-3,TRBJ2-1
CASSRGTSGRVGTDTQYF,TGCGCCAGCAGCCGCGGGACTAGCGGGAGGGTGGGCACAGATACGCAGTATTTT,TRBD2,NA,TRBV5-1,TRBJ2-3
CASSSRDNEQFF,TGTGCCAGCTCGTCCAGGGACAATGAGCAGTTCTTC,NA,NA,TRBV18,TRBJ2-1
CASSAQGGANIQYF,TGTGCCAGCAGCGCCCAGGGGGGAGCGAACATTCAGTACTTC,NA,NA,TRBV5-5,TRBJ2-4
CASSVGSRGTYEQYF,TGTGCCAGCAGCGTAGGGAGCAGGGGAACCTACGAGCAGTACTTC,NA,NA,TRBV9,TRBJ2-7
CSVEGAGGSYEQYF,TGCAGCGTTGAGGGGGCAGGGGGATCCTACGAGCAGTACTTC,TRBD1,NA,TRBV29-1,TRBJ2-7
CASSQERAREETQYF,TGTGCCAGCAGCCAAGAAAGGGCCAGGGAAGAGACCCAGTACTTC,NA,NA,TRBV4-2,TRBJ2-5
CASSRQVYEQYF,TGTGCCAGCAGTCGACAGGTTTACGAGCAGTACTTC,NA,NA,TRBV12-3/TRBV12-4,TRBJ2-7
CASRMGGLDGEQETQYF,TGCGCCAGCCGAATGGGCGGGCTTGACGGAGAACAAGAGACCCAGTACTTC,NA,once,TRBV23-1,TRBJ2-5
CASSALAGGPGEQFF,TGCGCCAGCAGCGCATTAGCGGGGGGGCCGGGTGAGCAGTTCTTC,TRBD2,NA,TRBV5-1,TRBJ2-1
CASSIRQASGNTIYF,TGTGCCAGCAGCATTCGACAGGCCTCTGGAAACACCATATATTTT,NA,NA,TRBV5-6,TRBJ1-3
CATSRGRAGVSYEQYF,TGTGCCACCAGCAGAGGCCGGGCAGGGGTCTCCTACGAGCAGTACTTC,NA,NA,TRBV15,TRBJ2-7
CASSVAPALYNEQFF,TGTGCCAGCAGCGTAGCCCCCGCCCTATACAATGAGCAGTTCTTC,NA,NA,TRBV9,TRBJ2-1
CASSQDLRTGARCTF,TGTGCCAGCAGCCAAGATCTAAGGACAGGGGCTCGATGCACCTTC,TRBD1,NA,TRBV3-1/TRBV3-2,TRBJ1-2
CASSLGLAGAYEQYF,TGTGCCAGCAGTCTGGGACTAGCGGGGGCCTACGAGCAGTACTTC,TRBD2,NA,TRBV27,TRBJ2-7
CASSVGTGGTGELFF,TGTGCCAGTAGTGTCGGGACAGGGGGCACCGGGGAGCTGTTTTTT,TRBD1,few,TRBV19,TRBJ2-2
CASSDFKGGLNSPLHF,TGTGCCAGCAGTGACTTCAAGGGAGGTCTTAATTCACCCCTCCACTTT,NA,NA,TRBV2,TRBJ1-6
CASSPPTYEQYF,TGTGCCAGCAGTCCCCCCACCTACGAGCAGTACTTC,NA,NA,TRBV28,TRBJ2-7